A selection of T cell receptor beta chains follows, all from one sample in a study of beta chain features in type 1 diabetes. TCRdb's copy holds only in-frame clones and misses some; the assay was immunoSEQ multiplex PCR. The sample consists of 600,000 to 700,000 clones, roughly 12% of them appearing once. Input material: naive CD4+ T cells from blood. Source of these receptors: a man aged 25-40 years with type 1 diabetes. CDR3s include the opening cysteine and the closing phenylalanine or tryptophan. The order of the fields is V gene, J gene, D gene, clone size, CDR3 DNA, CDR3 protein. The D gene is left open where the match is weak. The size field is filled for only some rows; it gives once, few, many or a size class.

TRBV4-2	TRBJ1-1	TRBD1	-	TGTGCCAGCAGCCAAGGGCCCGTTTTACAGGGGATAAACACTGAAGCTTTCTTT	CASSQGPVLQGINTEAFF
TRBV7-6	TRBJ2-7	-	-	TGTGCCAGCAGCCCCAATAGTGAGGCCACAGGGTACGAGCAGTACTTC	CASSPNSEATGYEQYF
TRBV7-2	TRBJ2-3	-	-	TGTGCCAGCGGGGAGGGCAGGGACAAAGATACGCAGTATTTT	CASGEGRDKDTQYF
TRBV5-4	TRBJ2-1	TRBD2	few	TGTGCCAGCAGCTTGGATCCGACTAGCGGGGGGGCAGGGGAGCAGTTCTTC	CASSLDPTSGGAGEQFF
TRBV29-1	TRBJ2-3	-	few	TGCAGCGTTGAACCGGGGGGCACAGATACGCAGTATTTT	CSVEPGGTDTQYF
TRBV28	TRBJ1-6	-	few	TGTGCCAGCAGTTTGTTGGAGGCCGTTTCACCCCTCCACTTT	CASSLLEAVSPLHF
TRBV19	TRBJ2-7	TRBD1	-	TGTGCCAGTAGTACGCGGACAGGGTCCGAGCAGTACTTC	CASSTRTGSEQYF
TRBV6-1	TRBJ2-7	-	few	TGTGCCAGCAGTTCGGCGAACTCCTACGAGCAGTACTTC	CASSSANSYEQYF
TRBV5-6	TRBJ2-1	-	few	TGTGCCAGCAGCTTGGGGCCCGACAGAGCCAATGAGCAGTTCTTC	CASSLGPDRANEQFF
TRBV7-8	TRBJ1-6	-	few	TGTGCCAGCAGCTTGCGGGCTTTAGCCAATTCACCCCTCCACTTT	CASSLRALANSPLHF
TRBV28	TRBJ1-5	TRBD1	-	TGTGCCAGCAGCTTGAGGCAATGGGACAGGGTTAACAATCAGCCCCAGCATTTT	CASSLRQWDRVNNQPQHF
TRBV11-2	TRBJ2-5	-	few	TGTGCCAGCAGTCTTATTCAAGAGACCCAGTACTTC	CASSLIQETQYF
TRBV5-4	TRBJ2-3	-	-	TGTGCCAGCAGTCCTCCTGGGACTCTCACAGATACGCAGTATTTT	CASSPPGTLTDTQYF
TRBV13	TRBJ2-3	TRBD2	few	TGTGCCAGCAGCTTAAGGCCTAGCGGGGGCCACACCTACCGCACAGATACGCAGTATTTT	CASSLRPSGGHTYRTDTQYF
TRBV4-2	TRBJ1-5	TRBD1	few	TGTGCCAGCAGCCCTCTAGGGGACAGGGGCAATCAGCCCCAGCATTTT	CASSPLGDRGNQPQHF
TRBV2	TRBJ2-5	-	-	TGTGCCAGCAGGGGGGGACCCGAGACCCAGTACTTC	CASRGGPETQYF
TRBV7-2	TRBJ2-7	TRBD1	-	TGTGCCAGCAGGCCTACAGGGGGCTACGAGCAGTACTTC	CASRPTGGYEQYF
TRBV11-2	TRBJ1-1	TRBD1	few	TGTGCCAGCAGCTCACAGGGACAGAGCACTGAAGCTTTCTTT	CASSSQGQSTEAFF
TRBV28	TRBJ2-7	-	few	TGTGCCAGTACTACAGTTCCCTTCTCCTACGAGCAGTACTTC	CASTTVPFSYEQYF
TRBV14	TRBJ2-7	-	-	TGTGCCAGCAGCCATTGGTCAGACTCCTACGAGCAGTACTTC	CASSHWSDSYEQYF
TRBV9	TRBJ2-1	TRBD1	few	TGTGCCAGCAGCGTGGGACAGGGAAACAATGAGCAGTTCTTC	CASSVGQGNNEQFF
TRBV19	TRBJ1-1	-	-	TGTGCCAGTAGTAGAGGAGGGCAGATGAACACTGAAGCTTTCTTT	CASSRGGQMNTEAFF
TRBV7-9	TRBJ1-1	-	-	TGTGCCAGCAGGCAAGGGGGAGGGACTGAAGCTTTCTTT	CASRQGGGTEAFF
TRBV7-2	TRBJ2-3	-	once	TGTGCCAGCAGCCGGAGCAGCCAGGGCACAGATACGCAGTATTTT	CASSRSSQGTDTQYF
TRBV9	TRBJ2-5	-	few	TGTGCCAGCAGCCCCCAGATCGAGGAGACCCAGTACTTC	CASSPQIEETQYF
TRBV5-4	TRBJ1-1	TRBD1	few	TGTGCCAGCAGCCTAAGGACAGGGGAGAACACTGAAGCTTTCTTT	CASSLRTGENTEAFF
TRBV7-2	TRBJ2-5	TRBD2	few	TGTGCCAGCAGCTTATTCGGGGGGACAGAGACCCAGTACTTC	CASSLFGGTETQYF
TRBV30	TRBJ2-7	TRBD2	few	TGTGCCTGGGCTAGCGGGTTCTCCTACGAGCAGTACTTC	CAWASGFSYEQYF
TRBV7-7	TRBJ2-5	-	once	TGTGCCAGCAGCTTACGGGGTAGCGGTCTACAAGAGACCCAGTACTTC	CASSLRGSGLQETQYF
TRBV9	TRBJ1-2	-	few	TGTGCCAGCAGCGGCACTGGAGCTAACTATGGCTACACCTTC	CASSGTGANYGYTF
TRBV6-6	TRBJ1-5	TRBD1	-	TGTGCCATGGACCGACAGGGGAAGGGTCAGCCCCAGCATTTT	CAMDRQGKGQPQHF
TRBV9	TRBJ2-7	-	-	TGTGCCAGCAGCGCCCAAGGGGGGAGGTACGAGCAGTACTTC	CASSAQGGRYEQYF
TRBV13	TRBJ2-5	-	-	TGTGCCAGCAGCGGCCGACACCATTGGGAGACCCAGTACTTC	CASSGRHHWETQYF
TRBV11-2	TRBJ2-5	-	few	TGTGCCAGCAGCGTAGAGTGGCAGACCCAGTACTTC	CASSVEWQTQYF
TRBV6-1	TRBJ2-5	-	-	TGTGCCAGCAGTGAACTCTGGGCCCAGTACTTC	CASSELWAQYF
TRBV7-3	TRBJ1-1	-	few	TGTGCCAGCAGCTTCGACACGGACACTGAAGCTTTCTTT	CASSFDTDTEAFF
TRBV9	TRBJ1-2	TRBD1	-	TGTGCCAGCAGCGTACTACAGGGGTATGGCTACACCTTC	CASSVLQGYGYTF
TRBV29-1	TRBJ2-7	-	-	TGCAGCGTTGTACCAGCTAGCGCCGAGCAGTACTTC	CSVVPASAEQYF
TRBV9	TRBJ1-6	TRBD1	-	TGTGCCAGCAGCGGCAACAGGGGCAACAATTCACCCCTCCACTTT	CASSGNRGNNSPLHF
TRBV6-5	TRBJ2-7	-	-	TGTGCCAGCAGTTACTCGAAGGGCGGTTACGAGCAGTGCTTC	CASSYSKGGYEQCF
TRBV18	TRBJ2-7	-	-	TGTGCCAGTTTCACGAGGGGAAGGGTCCCCTACGAGCAGTACTTC	CASFTRGRVPYEQYF
TRBV5-1	TRBJ1-4	-	-	TGCGCCAGCACTGGGCGAGGGGCGTCTCATGAAAAACTGTTTTTT	CASTGRGASHEKLFF
TRBV25-1	TRBJ1-4	-	few	TGTGCCAGCAGCCCCGAGTGGGGAAATGAAAAACTGTTTTTT	CASSPEWGNEKLFF
TRBV29-1	TRBJ2-7	TRBD1	-	TGCAGCGTTGGACCCGGGACAGGATCCTACGAGCAGTACTTC	CSVGPGTGSYEQYF
TRBV4-3	TRBJ1-4	-	few	TGCGCCAGCAGTCAAACCGGGGCCGAGGGGAAACTGTTTTTT	CASSQTGAEGKLFF
TRBV11-2	TRBJ2-4	-	few	TGTGCCAGCAGCTTAAGACAGGTTAAAAACATTCAGTACTTC	CASSLRQVKNIQYF
TRBV11-2	TRBJ1-1	-	-	TGTGCCAGCAGCTTAGAGGTCAGCACTGAAGCTTTCTTT	CASSLEVSTEAFF
TRBV6-6	TRBJ2-1	-	-	TGTGCCAGCAGTTCGACCGCCGGGGGCTACAATGAGCAGTTCTTC	CASSSTAGGYNEQFF
TRBV18	TRBJ1-2	TRBD1	few	TGTGCCAGCTCACCAAATCGGGACAGCTATGGCTACACCTTC	CASSPNRDSYGYTF
TRBV29-1	TRBJ1-2	TRBD1	few	TGCAGCGTGGATTGGACAGGTCAAATCTCTAACTATGGCTACACCTTC	CSVDWTGQISNYGYTF
TRBV7-9	TRBJ2-1	-	few	TGTGCCAGCAGCTCGGCCGGGTCGAGCTCCTACAATGAGCAGTTCTTC	CASSSAGSSSYNEQFF
TRBV30	TRBJ2-1	-	-	TGTGCCTGGAGTGGACTAGGGGGCAATGAGCAGTTCTTC	CAWSGLGGNEQFF
TRBV12-5	TRBJ1-2	-	-	TGTGCTAGTGGGGGCCCCCTGGATGGCTACACCTTC	CASGGPLDGYTF
TRBV7-6	TRBJ2-3	-	-	TGTGCCAGCAGCTTACAGTTGGCTAGCACAGATACGCAGTATTTT	CASSLQLASTDTQYF
TRBV5-1	TRBJ1-1	-	-	TGCGCCAGCAGTCACGGCCGCGGTGAAGCTTTCTTT	CASSHGRGEAFF
TRBV29-1	TRBJ2-3	TRBD1	few	TGCAGCCAAGCTGGGACAGGGGGCACAGATACGCAGTATTTT	CSQAGTGGTDTQYF
TRBV29-1	TRBJ2-7	TRBD1	few	TGCAGCGTGGAGACAGGGGTCTCCTACGAGCAGTACTTC	CSVETGVSYEQYF
TRBV5-1	TRBJ1-2	-	-	TGCGCCAGCAGCTCGTATGGGGACGCGACGGCTAACTATGGCTACACCTTC	CASSSYGDATANYGYTF